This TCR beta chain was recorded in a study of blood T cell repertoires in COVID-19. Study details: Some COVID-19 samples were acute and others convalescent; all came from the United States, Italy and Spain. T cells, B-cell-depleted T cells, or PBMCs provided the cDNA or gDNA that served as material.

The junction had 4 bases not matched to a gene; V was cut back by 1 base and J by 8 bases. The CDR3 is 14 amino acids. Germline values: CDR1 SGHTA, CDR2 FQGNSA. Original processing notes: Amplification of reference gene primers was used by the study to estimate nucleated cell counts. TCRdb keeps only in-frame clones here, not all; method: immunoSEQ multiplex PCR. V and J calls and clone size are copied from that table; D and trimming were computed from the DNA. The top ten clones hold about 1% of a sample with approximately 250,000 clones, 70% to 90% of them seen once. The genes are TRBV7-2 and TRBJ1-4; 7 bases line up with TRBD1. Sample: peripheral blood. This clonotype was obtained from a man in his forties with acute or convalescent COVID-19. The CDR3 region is CASSLGTGGEKLFF. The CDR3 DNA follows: TGTGCCAGCAGCTTAGGGACAGGCGGGGAAAAACTGTTTTTT. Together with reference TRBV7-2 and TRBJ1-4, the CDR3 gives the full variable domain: GAGVSQSPSNKVTEKGKDVELRCDPISGHTALYWYRQSLGQGLEFLIYFQGNSAPDKSGLPSDRFSAERTGGSVSTLTIQRTQQEDSAVYLCASSLGTGGEKLFFGSGTQLSVL.